This record covers a single TCR beta chain. TCRdb fed the RT-PCR reads into MiXCR, producing one record per CDR3 protein. In the table there are roughly 760,000 distinct CDR3 sequences, 20% to 25% of which are singletons. This sample is part of a study of response to subunit inactivated influenza vaccine. Here the sequenced sample was PBMCs from blood, taken roughly 5 days after vaccination. The clonotype comes from a man aged 45-65 years who received an inactivated influenza vaccine.

The DNA for the CDR3 is TGCAGTGCTAGCGGGGGAGATACGCAGTATTTT. It codes for CSASGGDTQYF. This rearrangement joins TRBV20-1 to TRBJ2-3; tentatively, D is TRBD2 (6 bases). Germline V lookup: CDR1 DFQATT, CDR2 SNEGSKA (reference sequence). V was pared by 3 bases and J by 5 bases, with 6 bases between. CDR3 length equals 11 residues.